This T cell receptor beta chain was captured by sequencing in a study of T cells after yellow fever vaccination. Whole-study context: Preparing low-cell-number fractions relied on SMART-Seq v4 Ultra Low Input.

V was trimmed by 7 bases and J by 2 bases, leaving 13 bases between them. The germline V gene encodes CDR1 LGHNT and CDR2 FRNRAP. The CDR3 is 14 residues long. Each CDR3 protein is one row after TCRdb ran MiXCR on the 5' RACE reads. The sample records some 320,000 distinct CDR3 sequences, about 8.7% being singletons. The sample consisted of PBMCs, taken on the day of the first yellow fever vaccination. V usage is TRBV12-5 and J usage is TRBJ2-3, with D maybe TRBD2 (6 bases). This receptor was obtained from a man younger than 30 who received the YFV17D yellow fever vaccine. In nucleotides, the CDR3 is TGTGCTAGTGTCCGGGACTCCACCACAGATACGCAGTATTTT. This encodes CASVRDSTTDTQYF.